This T cell receptor (beta chain) is drawn from a study of T cell repertoires in cytomegalovirus infection. Study-level background: In public TCR beta signatures, there were indications of both CMV infection and matching HLA type. General study results and limits: There were HLA-C-restricted CMV-specific TCR beta clonotypes dominating the ex vivo response. Frequencies of public TCR beta families were cumulated, and this identified carriers of CMV plus the relevant HLA.

One entry per CDR3 protein results from TCRdb running MiXCR on the reads. The sample includes fewer than 250,000 distinct CDR3 sequences, 12% of them seen just once. This clonotype was recorded at least ten times. Antigen specificity is unknown. Trimming shortened V by 0 bases and J by 2 bases, and 8 bases separated the two germline ends. The length of the CDR3 is 15 residues. Germline V gene lookup returns CDR1 SGHAT and CDR2 FQNNGV. V and J are TRBV11-2 and TRBJ1-3; D not certain. The TCR sequence derives from a human donor in good health (CMV status not recorded). Some clones in this sample may be carry-over from other donors' samples. The source material was PBMCs. The CDR3 DNA sequence: TGTGCCAGCAGCTTAGACCGGATCCCTGGAAACACCATATATTTT. It is translated as CASSLDRIPGNTIYF. The whole variable domain, filled in from reference TRBV11-2 and TRBJ1-3, reads EAGVAQSPRYKIIEKRQSVAFWCNPISGHATLYWYQQILGQGPKLLIQFQNNGVVDDSQLPKDRFSAERLKGVDSTLKIQPAKLEDSAVYLCASSLDRIPGNTIYFGEGSWLTVV.